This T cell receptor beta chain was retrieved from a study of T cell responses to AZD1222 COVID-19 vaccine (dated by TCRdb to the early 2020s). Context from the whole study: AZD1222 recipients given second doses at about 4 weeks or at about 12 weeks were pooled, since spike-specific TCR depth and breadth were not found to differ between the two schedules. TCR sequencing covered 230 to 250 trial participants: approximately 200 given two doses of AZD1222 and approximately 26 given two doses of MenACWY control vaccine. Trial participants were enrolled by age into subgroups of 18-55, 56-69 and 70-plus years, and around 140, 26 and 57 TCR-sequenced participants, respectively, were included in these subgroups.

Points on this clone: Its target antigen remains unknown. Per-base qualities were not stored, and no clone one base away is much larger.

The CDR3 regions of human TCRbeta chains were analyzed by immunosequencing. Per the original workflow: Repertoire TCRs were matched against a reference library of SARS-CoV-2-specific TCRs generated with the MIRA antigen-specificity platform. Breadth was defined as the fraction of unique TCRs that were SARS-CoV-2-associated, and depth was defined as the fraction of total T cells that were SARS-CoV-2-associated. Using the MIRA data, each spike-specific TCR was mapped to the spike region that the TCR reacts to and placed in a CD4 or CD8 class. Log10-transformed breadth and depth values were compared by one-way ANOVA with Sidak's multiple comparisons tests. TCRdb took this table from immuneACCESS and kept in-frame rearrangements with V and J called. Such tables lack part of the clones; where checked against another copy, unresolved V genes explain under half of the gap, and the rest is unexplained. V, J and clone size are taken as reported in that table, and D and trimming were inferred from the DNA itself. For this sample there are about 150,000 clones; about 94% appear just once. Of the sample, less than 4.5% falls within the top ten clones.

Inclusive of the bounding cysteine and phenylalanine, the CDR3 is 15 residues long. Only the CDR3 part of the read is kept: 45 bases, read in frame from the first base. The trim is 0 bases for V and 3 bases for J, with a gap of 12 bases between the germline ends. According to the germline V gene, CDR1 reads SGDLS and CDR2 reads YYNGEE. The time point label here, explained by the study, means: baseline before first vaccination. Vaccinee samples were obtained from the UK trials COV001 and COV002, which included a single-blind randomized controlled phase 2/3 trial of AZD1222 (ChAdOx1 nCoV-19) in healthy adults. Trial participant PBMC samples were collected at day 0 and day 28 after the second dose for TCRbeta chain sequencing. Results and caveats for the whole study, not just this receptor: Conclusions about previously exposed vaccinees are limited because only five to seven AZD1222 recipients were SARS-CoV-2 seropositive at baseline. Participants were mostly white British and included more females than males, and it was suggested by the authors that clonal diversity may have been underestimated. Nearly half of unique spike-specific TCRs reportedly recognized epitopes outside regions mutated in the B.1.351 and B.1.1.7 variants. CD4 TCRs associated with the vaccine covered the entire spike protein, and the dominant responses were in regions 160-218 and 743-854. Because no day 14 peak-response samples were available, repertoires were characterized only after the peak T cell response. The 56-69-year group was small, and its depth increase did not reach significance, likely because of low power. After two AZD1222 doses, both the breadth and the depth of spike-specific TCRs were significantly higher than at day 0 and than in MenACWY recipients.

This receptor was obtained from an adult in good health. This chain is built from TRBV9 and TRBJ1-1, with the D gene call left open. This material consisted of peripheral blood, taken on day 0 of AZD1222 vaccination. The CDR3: CASSVVGSRHTEAFF. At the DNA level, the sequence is TGTGCCAGCAGCGTAGTGGGCAGCCGGCACACTGAAGCTTTCTTT.